The 13 T cell receptor beta chains in this list originate from one sample, sequenced in a study of post-analysis software for immune sequencing data. Broader study findings: In patients, TRBV5-6, TRBV5-1 and TRBV20-1 belonged to five TRBV segments found more frequently than in controls.

Their target antigens are unknown. Unique molecular identifiers were present in the TCR beta cDNA libraries. Using its own MiXCR run on the PCR reads, TCRdb lists one record per CDR3 protein. The sample consists of hundreds of thousands of distinct CDR3 sequences, 30% of them appearing once. What was sequenced was blood. These receptor sequences come from a girl between 5 and 17 years old with multiple sclerosis.

The chain links TRBV20-1 to TRBJ2-1, with D perhaps matching TRBD1 (5 bases). This CDR3 spans 12 amino acids. The ends were cut back, 6 bases at V and 8 bases at J, with 14 bases in the middle. Germline CDR1 is DFQATT and CDR2 is SNEGSKA (reference sequence). CDR3 sequence: CSAQGPGDEQFF. The DNA for the CDR3 is TGCAGTGCCCAGGGTCCTGGGGATGAGCAGTTCTTC.

J is TRBJ2-2 and V is TRBV5-1; 14 positions agree with TRBD2. The J segment lost 7 bases and the V segment lost 4 bases, leaving 6 bases of the junction unmatched. Germline V gene lookup returns CDR1 SGHRS and CDR2 YFSETQ. CDR3 length: 16 residues. In DNA, the CDR3 is TGCGCCAGCAGCATGACTAGCGGGAGGGCCAGCGGGGAGCTGTTTTTT. Protein sequence: CASSMTSGRASGELFF.

V is TRBV20-1 and J is TRBJ1-4; 8 nucleotides line up with TRBD1. The length of the CDR3 is 13 residues. V dropped 6 bases and J dropped 8; count of bases not matched to a gene: 8. Germline V gives CDR1 DFQATT, CDR2 SNEGSKA (reference sequence). The CDR3 loop reads CSAETGVGEKLFF. The DNA of the CDR3 is TGCAGTGCCGAGACAGGGGTGGGGGAAAAACTGTTTTTT.

There are a few counts of this clonotype. This sequence joins TRBV6-6 and TRBJ1-6; 8 nucleotides align to TRBD1. The CDR3 runs to 15 residues. Germline V CDR1 and CDR2: MNHNY, SVGAGI (reference sequence). With V trimmed by 9 bases and J by 2 bases, 6 bases remained unmatched. Here the CDR3 reads CASRDRGAYNSPLHF. In DNA, the CDR3 is TGTGCCAGTAGAGACAGGGGTGCCTATAATTCACCCCTCCACTTT.

This chain links TRBV27 with TRBJ1-2; D is possibly TRBD1 (6 bases). Trimming left V 0 bases short and J 4 bases short, with 9 bases between. Germline CDR1 and CDR2: MNHEY and SMNVEV (reference sequence). This CDR3 has 14 residues. In DNA, the CDR3 is TGTGCCAGCAGTTTATCGCAGACAGGCTATGGCTACACCTTC. Encoded protein: CASSLSQTGYGYTF.

The CDR3 nucleotides read TGTGCCAGCAGCTCCCAGGCACTAGCGGGAAATGAGCAGTTCTTC. Protein product: CASSSQALAGNEQFF. V is TRBV13 and J is TRBJ2-1; 10 bases agree with TRBD2. Germline CDR1 reads PRHDT; CDR2 reads FYEKMQ (reference sequence). The CDR3 totals 15 residues. Trimming at V came to 4 bases and at J to 7 bases, leaving 7 bases not matched to a gene.

A few counts support this clonotype. The rearrangement links TRBV5-1 to TRBJ2-5; D assignment may be TRBD1 or TRBD2 (5 bases each). V was clipped by 7 bases and J by 4 bases, with 8 bases between them. Germline CDR1 is SGHRS and CDR2 is YFSETQ. The CDR3 has 11 residues. The CDR3 spells CASGGGETQYF. The CDR3, as DNA: TGCGCCAGCGGTGGGGGAGAGACCCAGTACTTC. The full variable domain, with the rest looked up from reference TRBV5-1 and TRBJ2-5, is KAGVTQTPRYLIKTRGQQVTLSCSPISGHRSVSWYQQTPGQGLQFLFEYFSETQRNKGNFPGRFSGRQFSNSRSEMNVSTLELGDSALYLCASGGGETQYFGPGTRLLVL.

The chain recombines TRBV7-9 with TRBJ1-5; the match to TRBD1 covers 8 bases. The ends lost 0 bases at V and 5 bases at J; junction bases unmatched: 6. CDR1 and CDR2 (germline): SEHNR, FQNEAQ (reference sequence). The CDR3 is made up of 16 amino acids. The CDR3 sequence is CASSLAWTGKDQPQHF. The CDR3 bases are TGTGCCAGCAGCTTAGCCTGGACAGGGAAAGATCAGCCCCAGCATTTT.

This clonotype was seen a handful of times. The chain joins TRBV7-9 to TRBJ2-1; D is unclear. The CDR3 runs to 12 residues. Trimming took off 6 bases at V and 7 bases at J, with 10 bases between the two ends. Germline lookup yields CDR1 SEHNR and CDR2 FQNEAQ (reference sequence). The CDR3 is CASRPQENEQFF. Written as DNA, the CDR3 is TGTGCCAGCAGGCCTCAGGAGAATGAGCAGTTCTTC.

The rearrangement joins TRBV20-1 to TRBJ2-7; maybe TRBD1 (5 bases). Germline loops: CDR1 DFQATT, CDR2 SNEGSKA (reference sequence). There are 13 residues in the CDR3. Between the trimmed V and J ends, which lost 4 bases and 1 base, there was a span of 11 bases. The chain's CDR3 is CSATQTESYEQYF. The CDR3 DNA reads as TGCAGTGCTACCCAGACAGAGTCCTACGAGCAGTACTTC.

This clonotype was detected only a few times. The CDR3 loop reads CATISGSWREQYF. CDR3 coding DNA: TGTGCCACCATTAGCGGGAGCTGGAGGGAGCAGTACTTC. The chain uses TRBV27 and TRBJ2-5; 9 bases agree with TRBD2. The CDR3 is made up of 13 amino acids. V lost 10 bases and J lost 11; bases outside the gene matches: 14. Germline loops: CDR1 MNHEY, CDR2 SMNVEV (reference sequence).

The gene calls are TRBV21-1 and TRBJ2-7. TRBV21-1 represents a pseudogene. The CDR3 is made up of 14 amino acids. The CDR3 is CASSKHRGSYEQYF. In DNA, the CDR3 is TGTGCCAGCAGCAAACACAGGGGATCCTACGAGCAGTACTTC.

The chain combines TRBV10-3 with TRBJ2-1, with D possibly called TRBD1 or TRBD2 (8 bases each). Trimming took off 7 bases at V and 6 bases at J, with 25 bases between the two ends. Per germline, CDR1 ENHRY and CDR2 SYGVKD. The CDR3 length is 17 residues. In DNA, the CDR3 is TGTGCCATCAAAGACGCCGGACTAGCAGGGACAGGCAATGAGCAGTTCTTC. This translates into CAIKDAGLAGTGNEQFF.